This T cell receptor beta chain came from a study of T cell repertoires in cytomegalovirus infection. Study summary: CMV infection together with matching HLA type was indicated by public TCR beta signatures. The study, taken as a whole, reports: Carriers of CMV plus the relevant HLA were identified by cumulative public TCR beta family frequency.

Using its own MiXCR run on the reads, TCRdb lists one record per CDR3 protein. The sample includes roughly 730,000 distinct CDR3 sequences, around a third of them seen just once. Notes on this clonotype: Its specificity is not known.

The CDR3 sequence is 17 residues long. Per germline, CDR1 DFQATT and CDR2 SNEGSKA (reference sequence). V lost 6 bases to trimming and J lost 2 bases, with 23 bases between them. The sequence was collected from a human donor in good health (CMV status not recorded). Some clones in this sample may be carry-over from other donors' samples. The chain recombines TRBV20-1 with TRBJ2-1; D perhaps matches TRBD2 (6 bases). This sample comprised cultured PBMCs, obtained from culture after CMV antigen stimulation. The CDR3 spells CSAQTRVTGVTYNEQFF. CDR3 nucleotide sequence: TGCAGTGCGCAAACCCGGGTGACGGGAGTAACCTACAATGAGCAGTTCTTC.